This T cell receptor beta chain was found in a study of T-cell reconstitution after alpha-beta-depleted transplantation in children. A few counts support this clonotype. Its antigen is undetermined. It was with unique molecular identifiers that the TCRbeta library was prepared. A single record per CDR3 protein comes from TCRdb applying MiXCR to the PCR reads. Of approximately 130,000 distinct CDR3 sequences in the sample, roughly 10% were seen once. Study-level points and caveats: After one year, T-cell counts and TCRbeta diversity mostly came from new T cells. Some patients showed high day-60 TCRbeta diversity, which derived from surviving recipient T cells and thymic progenitors.

Trimming pared 3 bases from V and 5 bases from J, leaving 7 bases between. The CDR3 sequence is 11 residues long. The germline CDR1 and CDR2 sequences are DFQATT and SNEGSKA (reference sequence). The starting material was PBMCs, mostly from graft donor cells, obtained 180 days after TCRalphabeta/CD19-depleted stem cell transplant. This TCR derives from a girl under three years old who had a stem cell transplant for combined immunodeficiency, so the T cells may come from the graft donor. The genes are TRBV20-1 and TRBJ2-5; D ambiguous. In DNA form, the CDR3 reads TGCAGTGCTAGCCTCGGGGAGACCCAGTACTTC. It codes for CSASLGETQYF.